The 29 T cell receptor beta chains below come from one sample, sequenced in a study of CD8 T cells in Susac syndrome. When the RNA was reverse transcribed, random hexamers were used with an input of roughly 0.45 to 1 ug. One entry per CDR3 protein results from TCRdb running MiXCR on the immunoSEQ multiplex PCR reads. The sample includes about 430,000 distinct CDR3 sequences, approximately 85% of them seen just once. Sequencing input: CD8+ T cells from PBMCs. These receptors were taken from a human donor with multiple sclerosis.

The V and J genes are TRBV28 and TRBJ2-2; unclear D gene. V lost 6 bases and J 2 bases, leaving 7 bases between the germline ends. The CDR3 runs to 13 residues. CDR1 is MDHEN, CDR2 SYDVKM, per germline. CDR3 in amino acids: CASRLENTGELFF. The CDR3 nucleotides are TGTGCCAGCAGGTTAGAAAACACCGGGGAGCTGTTTTTT.

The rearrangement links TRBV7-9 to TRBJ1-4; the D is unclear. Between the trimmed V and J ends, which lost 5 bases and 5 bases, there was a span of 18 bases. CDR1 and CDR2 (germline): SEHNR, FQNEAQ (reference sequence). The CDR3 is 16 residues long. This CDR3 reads CASSQNQWSRNEKLFF. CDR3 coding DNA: TGTGCCAGCAGCCAAAACCAATGGAGCCGGAATGAAAAACTGTTTTTT.

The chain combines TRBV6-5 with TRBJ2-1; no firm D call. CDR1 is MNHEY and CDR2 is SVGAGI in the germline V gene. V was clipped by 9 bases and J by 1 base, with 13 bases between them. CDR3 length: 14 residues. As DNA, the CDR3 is TGTGCCAGTCGTTCGGGCTTATCCTACAATGAGCAGTTCTTC. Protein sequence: CASRSGLSYNEQFF.

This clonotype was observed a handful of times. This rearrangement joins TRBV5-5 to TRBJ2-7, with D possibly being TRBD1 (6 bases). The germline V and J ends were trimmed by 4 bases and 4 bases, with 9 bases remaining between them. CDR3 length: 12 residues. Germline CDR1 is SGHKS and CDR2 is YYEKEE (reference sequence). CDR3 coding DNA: TGTGCCAGCAGCGGGCAGGGGTACGAGCAGTACTTC. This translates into CASSGQGYEQYF.

The CDR3 DNA is TGCGCCAGCAGCCAAGATCGGGTTTACAATGAGCAGTTCTTC. Translating it yields CASSQDRVYNEQFF. V usage is TRBV4-1 and J usage is TRBJ2-1, with D hard to call. V lost 0 bases, J lost 4 bases, and 7 bases lay in between. Germline V CDR1 and CDR2: MGHRA, YSYEKL. This CDR3 is 14 amino acids long.

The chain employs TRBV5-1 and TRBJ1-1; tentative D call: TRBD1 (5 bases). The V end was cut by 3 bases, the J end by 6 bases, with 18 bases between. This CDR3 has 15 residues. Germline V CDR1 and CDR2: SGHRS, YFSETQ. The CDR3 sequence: CASSSDWGGGPEAFF. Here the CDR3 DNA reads TGCGCCAGCAGCTCGGACTGGGGGGGTGGCCCTGAAGCTTTCTTT.

CDR3 in amino acids: CASSSNSGERHEQYF. The CDR3 DNA follows: TGTGCCAGCAGTTCAAATTCGGGAGAAAGGCACGAGCAGTACTTC. V usage is TRBV27 and J usage is TRBJ2-7, with a tentative D call TRBD2 (6 bases). The CDR3 is 15 amino acids. Germline assignment: CDR1 MNHEY and CDR2 SMNVEV (reference sequence). The ends were cut back, 4 bases at V and 5 bases at J, with 18 bases in the middle.

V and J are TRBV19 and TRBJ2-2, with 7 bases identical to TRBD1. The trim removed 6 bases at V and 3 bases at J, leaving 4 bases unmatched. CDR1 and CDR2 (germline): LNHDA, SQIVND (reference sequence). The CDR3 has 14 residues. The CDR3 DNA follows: TGTGCCAGTAGCACGACAGGGTACACCGGGGAGCTGTTTTTT. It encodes CASSTTGYTGELFF.

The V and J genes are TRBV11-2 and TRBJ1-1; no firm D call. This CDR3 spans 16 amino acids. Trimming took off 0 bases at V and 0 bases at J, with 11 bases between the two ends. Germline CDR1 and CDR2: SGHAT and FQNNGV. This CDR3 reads CASSLDQAGMNTEAFF. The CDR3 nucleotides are TGTGCCAGCAGCTTAGATCAGGCAGGCATGAACACTGAAGCTTTCTTT.

CDR3 region: CASTSEGGQGDVGELFF. The CDR3 bases are TGCGCCAGCACTTCAGAAGGGGGACAGGGTGATGTCGGGGAGCTGTTTTTT. The V gene is TRBV4-1, the J gene TRBJ2-2; 9 bases agree with TRBD1. With 7 bases clipped from V and 7 bases from J, the junction kept 16 bases outside the gene matches. CDR1 MGHRA and CDR2 YSYEKL come from the germline V gene. This CDR3 is built from 17 residues.

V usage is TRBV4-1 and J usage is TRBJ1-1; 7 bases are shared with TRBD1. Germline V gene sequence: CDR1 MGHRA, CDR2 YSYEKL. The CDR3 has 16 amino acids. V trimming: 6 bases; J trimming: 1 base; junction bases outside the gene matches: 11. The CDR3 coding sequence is TGCGCCAGCAGTCGTACCAGGGGGAATCGGAACACTGAAGCTTTCTTT. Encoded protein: CASSRTRGNRNTEAFF.

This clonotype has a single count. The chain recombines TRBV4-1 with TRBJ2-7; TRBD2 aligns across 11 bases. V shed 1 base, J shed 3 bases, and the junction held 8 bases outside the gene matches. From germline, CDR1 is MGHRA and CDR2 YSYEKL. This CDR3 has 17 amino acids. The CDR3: CASSQVAGLAGGYEQYF. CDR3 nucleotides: TGCGCCAGCAGCCAAGTGGCGGGGCTAGCGGGAGGCTACGAGCAGTACTTC.

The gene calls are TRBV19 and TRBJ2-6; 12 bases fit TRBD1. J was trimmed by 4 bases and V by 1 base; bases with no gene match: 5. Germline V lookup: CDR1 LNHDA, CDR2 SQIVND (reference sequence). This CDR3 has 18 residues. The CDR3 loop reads CASSIGGQGAGGANVLTF. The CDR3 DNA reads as TGTGCCAGTAGTATAGGGGGACAGGGGGCTGGCGGGGCCAACGTCCTGACTTTC.

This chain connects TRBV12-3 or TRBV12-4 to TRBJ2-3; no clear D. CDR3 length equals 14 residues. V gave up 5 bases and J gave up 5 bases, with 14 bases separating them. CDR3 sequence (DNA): TGTGCCAGCAGTCCCAAGGACGGTGGAGATACGCAGTATTTT. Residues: CASSPKDGGDTQYF.

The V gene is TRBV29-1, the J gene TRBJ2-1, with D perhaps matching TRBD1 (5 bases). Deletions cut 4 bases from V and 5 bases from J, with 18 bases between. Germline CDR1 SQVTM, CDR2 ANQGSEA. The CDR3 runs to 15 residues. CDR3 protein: CSVAGIFLVNNEQFF. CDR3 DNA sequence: TGCAGCGTTGCAGGGATATTTCTTGTGAACAATGAGCAGTTCTTC.

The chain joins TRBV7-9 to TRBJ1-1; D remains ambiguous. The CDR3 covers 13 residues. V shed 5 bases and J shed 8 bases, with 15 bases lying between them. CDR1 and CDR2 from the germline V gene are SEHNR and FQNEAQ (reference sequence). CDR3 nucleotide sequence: TGTGCCAGCAGCCATCCCCTGAGGCCAGAAGCTTTCTTT. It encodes CASSHPLRPEAFF.

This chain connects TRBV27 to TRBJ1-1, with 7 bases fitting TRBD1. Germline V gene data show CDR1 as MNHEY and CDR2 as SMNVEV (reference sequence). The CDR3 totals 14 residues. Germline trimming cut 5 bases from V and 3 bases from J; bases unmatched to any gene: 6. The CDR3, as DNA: TGTGCCAGCAGTCTCCGGGACAGTTACACTGAAGCTTTCTTT. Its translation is CASSLRDSYTEAFF.

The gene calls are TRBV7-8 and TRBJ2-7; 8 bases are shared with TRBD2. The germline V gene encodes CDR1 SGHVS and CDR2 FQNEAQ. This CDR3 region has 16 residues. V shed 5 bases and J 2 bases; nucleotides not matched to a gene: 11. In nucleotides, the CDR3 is TGTGCCAGCAGCGCCTCGGTCGGGCGGGAGGCCTACGAGCAGTACTTC. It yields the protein CASSASVGREAYEQYF.

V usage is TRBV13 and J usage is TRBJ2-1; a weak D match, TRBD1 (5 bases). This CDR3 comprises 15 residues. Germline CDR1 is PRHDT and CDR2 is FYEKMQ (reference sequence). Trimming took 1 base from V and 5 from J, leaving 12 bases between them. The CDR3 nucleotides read TGTGCCAGCAGCTTAGCAGGGTTAGGGGACAATGAGCAGTTCTTC. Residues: CASSLAGLGDNEQFF.

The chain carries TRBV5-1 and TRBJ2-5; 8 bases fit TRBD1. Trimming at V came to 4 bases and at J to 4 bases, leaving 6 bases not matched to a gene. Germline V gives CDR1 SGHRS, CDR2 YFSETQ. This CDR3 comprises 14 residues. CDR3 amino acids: CASSPGTGAETQYF. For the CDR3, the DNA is TGCGCCAGCAGCCCAGGGACAGGAGCAGAGACCCAGTACTTC.

CDR3 DNA sequence: TGTGCCAGCAGCTTCCGCCTCTCATCCTACGAGCAGTACTTC. As protein: CASSFRLSSYEQYF. The V and J genes are TRBV7-2 and TRBJ2-7; D is unresolved. CDR3 size: 14 residues. Trimming pared 3 bases from V and 1 base from J, leaving 10 bases between. Looked up from germline, CDR1 is SGHTA and CDR2 is FQGNSA.

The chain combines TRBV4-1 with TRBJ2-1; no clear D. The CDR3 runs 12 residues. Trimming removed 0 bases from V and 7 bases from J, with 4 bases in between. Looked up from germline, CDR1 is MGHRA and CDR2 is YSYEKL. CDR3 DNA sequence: TGCGCCAGCAGCCAAGATCTGAATGAGCAGTTCTTC. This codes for CASSQDLNEQFF.

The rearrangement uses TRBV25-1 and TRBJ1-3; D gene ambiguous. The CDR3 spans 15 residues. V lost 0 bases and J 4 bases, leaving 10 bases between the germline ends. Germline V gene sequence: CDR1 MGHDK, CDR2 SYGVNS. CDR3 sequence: CASSEYMGSGNTIYF. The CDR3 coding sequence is TGTGCCAGCAGTGAATATATGGGATCCGGAAACACCATATATTTT.

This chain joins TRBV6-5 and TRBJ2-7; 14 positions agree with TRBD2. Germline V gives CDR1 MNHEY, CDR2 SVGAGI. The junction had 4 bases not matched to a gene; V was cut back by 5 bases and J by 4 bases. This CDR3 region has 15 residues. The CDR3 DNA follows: TGTGCCAGCAGTGGCGGGACTAGCGGGAGTTACGAGCAGTACTTC. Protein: CASSGGTSGSYEQYF.

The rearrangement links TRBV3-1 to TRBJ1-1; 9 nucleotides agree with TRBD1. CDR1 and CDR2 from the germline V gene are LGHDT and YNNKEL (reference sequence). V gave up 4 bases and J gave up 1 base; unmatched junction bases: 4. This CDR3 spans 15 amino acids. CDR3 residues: CASSPRTGANTEAFF. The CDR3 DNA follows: TGTGCCAGCAGCCCCCGGACAGGGGCGAACACTGAAGCTTTCTTT.

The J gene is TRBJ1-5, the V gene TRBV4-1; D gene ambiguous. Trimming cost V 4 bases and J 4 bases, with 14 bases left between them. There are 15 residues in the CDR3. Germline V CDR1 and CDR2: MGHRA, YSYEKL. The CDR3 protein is CASSPWGSGNQPQHF. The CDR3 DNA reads TGCGCCAGCAGCCCCTGGGGATCCGGAAATCAGCCCCAGCATTTT.

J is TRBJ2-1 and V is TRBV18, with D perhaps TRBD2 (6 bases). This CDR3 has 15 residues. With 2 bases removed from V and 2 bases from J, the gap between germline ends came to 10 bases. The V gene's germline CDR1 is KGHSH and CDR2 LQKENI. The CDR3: CASSPGGETYNEQFF. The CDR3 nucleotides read TGTGCCAGCTCACCAGGCGGGGAAACCTACAATGAGCAGTTCTTC.

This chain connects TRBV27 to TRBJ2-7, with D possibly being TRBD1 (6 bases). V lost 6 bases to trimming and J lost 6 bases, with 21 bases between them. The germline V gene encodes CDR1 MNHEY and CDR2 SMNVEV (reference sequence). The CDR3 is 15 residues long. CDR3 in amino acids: CASRAGTLPSIEQYF. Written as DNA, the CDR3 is TGTGCCAGCAGGGCCGGGACATTACCGTCCATCGAGCAGTACTTC.

The CDR3 bases are TGTGCCAGCAGTTACCAACCGTGGGCAGGGAGTGAAGCTTTCTTT. Translated, it gives CASSYQPWAGSEAFF. The genes are TRBV6-5 and TRBJ1-1; tentatively, D is TRBD1 (5 bases). Trimming left V 2 bases short and J 7 bases short, with 17 bases between. The CDR3 spans 15 residues. CDR1 is MNHEY and CDR2 is SVGAGI in the germline V gene.